The sequence of this T cell receptor (beta chain) was determined in a study of technical replicates of blood from several donors. Method: immunoSEQ multiplex PCR; TCRdb's copy keeps in-frame clones and lacks some. The sample yields roughly 90,000 clones, about 96% seen once. The CDR3 sequence is 15 residues long. Between the trimmed V and J ends, which lost 3 bases and 4 bases, there was a span of 14 bases. Germline values: CDR1 SGHAT, CDR2 FQNNGV. The chain uses TRBV11-2 and TRBJ2-3; no reliable D call. Sample: T cells isolated from PBMCs. The receptor comes from a human donor in good health. CDR3 in amino acids: CASSFELSRADTQYF. The CDR3 region has the DNA TGTGCCAGCAGCTTCGAACTGTCCCGAGCAGATACGCAGTATTTT.